This entry features one T cell receptor beta chain sequence. These data come from a study of T cell responses to AZD1222 COVID-19 vaccine. Germline assignment: CDR1 KGHSH and CDR2 LQKENI. V trimming: 6 bases; J trimming: 5 bases; junction bases outside the gene matches: 8. The CDR3 covers 14 residues. This table comes from immunoSEQ multiplex PCR, and its TCRdb copy is limited to in-frame clones, with some not included. The sample has 200,000 to 250,000 clones; about 92% are singletons. The chain couples TRBV18 to TRBJ1-2, with 8 bases aligning to TRBD1. The receptor was derived from an adult in good health. This specimen consisted of peripheral blood, obtained on day 0 of MenACWY control vaccination. The CDR3 nucleotides read TGTGCCAGCTCCTTTGGACAGGGCTCGTATGGCTACACCTTC. Its translation is CASSFGQGSYGYTF.